Below, one T cell receptor beta chain is given with its context. Its antigen is not identified. The data derive from a study of T cells after posttransplantation cyclophosphamide. The study's findings and limits: Donor-recipient repertoire similarity was low at 1-2 months, rising over year one.

This related bone marrow graft donor gave peripheral blood on the day of marrow donation. Profiling relied on immunoSEQ multiplex PCR, and the TCRdb table lists in-frame clones only, not all of them. The table shows 25,000 to 30,000 clones, with approximately 90% occurring only once. V was cut by 2 bases and J by 7 bases, with 12 bases left in between. Germline assignment: CDR1 GTSNPN and CDR2 SVGIG (reference sequence). This CDR3 has 14 amino acids. The sequenced sample consisted of PBMCs. The V call is TRBV30, the J call TRBJ1-6; D is undetermined. The clonotype was recovered from a man between 45 and 60 years old. The CDR3 coding sequence is TGTGCCTGGAGTTTAGAGAGTAAGAATTCACCCCTCCACTTT. Protein product: CAWSLESKNSPLHF.